Here is one TCR beta chain with its context. The target antigen is unknown. These data come from a study of blood T cells in healthy people across ages. Whole-study findings and limits: With unsorted PBMCs, a conclusive comparison of naive versus antigen-experienced cells was not possible.

Germline CDR1 and CDR2: DFQATT and SNEGSKA (reference sequence). V lost 5 bases, J lost 0 bases, and 16 bases lay in between. The CDR3 consists of 16 residues. Primers used in a second PCR of about 7 to 12 cycles were a sample-barcoded 5' primer and a J-beta primer mix. TCRdb itself ran the 5' RACE reads through MiXCR, one entry per CDR3 protein. The data show 780,000 or so distinct CDR3 sequences, with approximately 25% seen just once and roughly 3.8% held by the top ten. The sample was also reused in another study, on T cells of mothers and their children. That source reports: Mother-child pairs who were related displayed a slightly higher overlap than unrelated pairs, a difference that was non-significant. Not a single persistent microchimeric T cell clone was detected.

Sequencing input: blood. The chain recombines TRBV20-1 with TRBJ1-4; weak D call: TRBD1 (6 bases). The sequence was obtained from a boy younger than 18 in good health. In nucleotides, the CDR3 is TGCAGTGCTGGAGGGGGGACACTTGCAACTAATGAAAAACTGTTTTTT. Protein product: CSAGGGTLATNEKLFF.